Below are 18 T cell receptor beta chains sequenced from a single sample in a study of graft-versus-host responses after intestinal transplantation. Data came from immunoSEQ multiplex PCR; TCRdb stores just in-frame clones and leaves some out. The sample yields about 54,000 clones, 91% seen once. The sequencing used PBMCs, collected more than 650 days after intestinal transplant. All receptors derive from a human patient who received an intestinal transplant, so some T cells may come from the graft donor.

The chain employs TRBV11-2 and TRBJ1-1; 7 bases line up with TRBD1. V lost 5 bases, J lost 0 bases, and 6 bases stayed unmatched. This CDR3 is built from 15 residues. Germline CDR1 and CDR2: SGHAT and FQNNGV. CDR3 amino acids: CASSPRQGVNTEAFF. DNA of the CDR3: TGTGCCAGCAGCCCCAGACAGGGAGTGAACACTGAAGCTTTCTTT.

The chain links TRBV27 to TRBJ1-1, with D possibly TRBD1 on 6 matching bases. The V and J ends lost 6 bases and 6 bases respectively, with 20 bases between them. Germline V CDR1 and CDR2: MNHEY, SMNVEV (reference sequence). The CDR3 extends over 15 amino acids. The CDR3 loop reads CASRPLGGRFAEAFF. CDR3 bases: TGTGCCAGCAGACCCTTAGGGGGTCGATTTGCTGAAGCTTTCTTT.

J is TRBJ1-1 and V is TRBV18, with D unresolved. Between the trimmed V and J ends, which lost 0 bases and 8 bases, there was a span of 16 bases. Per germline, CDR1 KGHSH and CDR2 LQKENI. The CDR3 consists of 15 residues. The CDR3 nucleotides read TGTGCCAGCTCACCACCGAACAGTGAGGGAACGGAAGCTTTCTTT. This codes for CASSPPNSEGTEAFF.

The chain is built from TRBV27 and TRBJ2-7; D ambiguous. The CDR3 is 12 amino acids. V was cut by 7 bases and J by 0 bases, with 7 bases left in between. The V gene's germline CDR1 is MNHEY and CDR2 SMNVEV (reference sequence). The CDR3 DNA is TGTGCCAGCACCCCCTGCTCCTACGAGCAGTACTTC. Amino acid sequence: CASTPCSYEQYF.

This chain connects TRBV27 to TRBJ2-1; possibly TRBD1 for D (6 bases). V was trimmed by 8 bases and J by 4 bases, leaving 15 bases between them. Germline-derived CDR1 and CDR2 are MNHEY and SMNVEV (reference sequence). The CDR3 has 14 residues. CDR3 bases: TGTGCCAGCGGACAACGGGACAATTACAATGAGCAGTTCTTC. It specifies CASGQRDNYNEQFF.

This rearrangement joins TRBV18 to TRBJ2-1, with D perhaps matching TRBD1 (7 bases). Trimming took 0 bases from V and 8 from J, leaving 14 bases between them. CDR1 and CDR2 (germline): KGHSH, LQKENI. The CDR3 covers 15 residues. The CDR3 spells CASSPPRGAPYEQFF. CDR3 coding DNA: TGTGCCAGCTCACCACCCAGGGGGGCCCCCTATGAGCAGTTCTTC.

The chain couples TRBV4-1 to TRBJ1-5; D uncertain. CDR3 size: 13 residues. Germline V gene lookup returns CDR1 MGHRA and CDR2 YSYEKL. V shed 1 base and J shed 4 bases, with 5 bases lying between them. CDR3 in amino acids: CASSQVGNQPQHF. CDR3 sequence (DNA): TGCGCCAGCAGCCAAGTGGGAAATCAGCCCCAGCATTTT.

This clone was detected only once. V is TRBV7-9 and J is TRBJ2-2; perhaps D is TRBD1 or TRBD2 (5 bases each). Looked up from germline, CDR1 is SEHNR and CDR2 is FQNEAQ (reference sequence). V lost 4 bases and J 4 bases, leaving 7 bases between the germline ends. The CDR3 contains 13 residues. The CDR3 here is CASSSGRTGELFF. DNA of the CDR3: TGTGCCAGCAGCTCGGGGCGCACCGGGGAGCTGTTTTTT. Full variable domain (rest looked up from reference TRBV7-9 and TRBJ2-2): DTGVSQNPRHKITKRGQNVTFRCDPISEHNRLYWYRQTLGQGPEFLTYFQNEAQLEKSRLLSDRFSAERPKGSFSTLEIQRTEQGDSAMYLCASSSGRTGELFFGEGSRLTVL.

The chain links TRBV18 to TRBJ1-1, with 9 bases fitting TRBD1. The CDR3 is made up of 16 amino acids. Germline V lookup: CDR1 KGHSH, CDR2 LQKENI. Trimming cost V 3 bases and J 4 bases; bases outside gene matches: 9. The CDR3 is CASSPMLTGGVTEAFF. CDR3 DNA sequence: TGTGCCAGCTCACCGATGTTAACAGGGGGCGTCACTGAAGCTTTCTTT.

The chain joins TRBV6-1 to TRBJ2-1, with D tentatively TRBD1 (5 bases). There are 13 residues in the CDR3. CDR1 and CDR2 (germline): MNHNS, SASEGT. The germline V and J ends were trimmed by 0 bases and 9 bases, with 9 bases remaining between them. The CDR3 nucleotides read TGTGCCAGCAGTGAAGCGCCAAGGGGTGAGCAGTTCTTC. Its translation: CASSEAPRGEQFF.

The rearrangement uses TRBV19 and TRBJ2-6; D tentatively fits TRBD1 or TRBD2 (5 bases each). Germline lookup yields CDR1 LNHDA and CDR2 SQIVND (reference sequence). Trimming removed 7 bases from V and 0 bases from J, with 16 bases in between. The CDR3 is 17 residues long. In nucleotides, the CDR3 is TGTGCCAGTACCTTTCCTTGGGGGTCCTCTGGGGCCAACGTCCTGACTTTC. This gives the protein CASTFPWGSSGANVLTF.

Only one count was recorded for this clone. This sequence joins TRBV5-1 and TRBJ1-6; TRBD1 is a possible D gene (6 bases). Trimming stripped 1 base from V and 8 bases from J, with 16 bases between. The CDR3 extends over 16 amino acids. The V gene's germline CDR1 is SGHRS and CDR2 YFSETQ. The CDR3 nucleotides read TGCGCCAGCAGCTTGATTGCAGGGGCGATCGATTCACCCCTCCACTTT. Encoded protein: CASSLIAGAIDSPLHF. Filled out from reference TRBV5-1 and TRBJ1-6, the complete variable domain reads KAGVTQTPRYLIKTRGQQVTLSCSPISGHRSVSWYQQTPGQGLQFLFEYFSETQRNKGNFPGRFSGRQFSNSRSEMNVSTLELGDSALYLCASSLIAGAIDSPLHFGNGTRLTVT.

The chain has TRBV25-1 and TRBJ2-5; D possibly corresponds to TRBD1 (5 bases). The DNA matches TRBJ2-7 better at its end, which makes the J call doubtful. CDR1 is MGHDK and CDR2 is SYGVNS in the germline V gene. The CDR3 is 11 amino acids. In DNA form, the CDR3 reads TGTGCCAGCAGTGACAGGGACGAGCAGTACTTC. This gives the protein CASSDRDEQYF.

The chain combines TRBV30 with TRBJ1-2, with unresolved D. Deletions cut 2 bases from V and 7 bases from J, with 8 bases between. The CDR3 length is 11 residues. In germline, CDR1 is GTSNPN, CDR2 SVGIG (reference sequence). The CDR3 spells CAWSLNAGYTF. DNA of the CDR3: TGTGCCTGGAGTCTGAATGCTGGCTACACCTTC.

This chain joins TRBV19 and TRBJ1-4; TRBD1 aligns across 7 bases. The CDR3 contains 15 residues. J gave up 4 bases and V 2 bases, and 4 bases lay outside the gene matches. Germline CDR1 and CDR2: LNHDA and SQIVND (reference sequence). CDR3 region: CASSIPTGLNEKLFF. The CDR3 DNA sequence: TGTGCCAGTAGTATACCGACAGGGCTTAATGAAAAACTGTTTTTT.

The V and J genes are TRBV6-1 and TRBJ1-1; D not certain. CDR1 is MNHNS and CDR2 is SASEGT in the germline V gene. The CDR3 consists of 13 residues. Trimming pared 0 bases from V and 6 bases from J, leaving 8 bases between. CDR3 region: CASSEAEGAEAFF. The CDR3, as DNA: TGTGCCAGCAGTGAAGCGGAAGGCGCTGAAGCTTTCTTT.

CDR3 in DNA: TGCGCCAGCAGCCAAGATAAGGCGGATGGCTACACCTTC. Translated: CASSQDKADGYTF. The chain has TRBV4-1 and TRBJ1-2; no definite D call. Germline values: CDR1 MGHRA, CDR2 YSYEKL. CDR3 length: 13 amino acids. V was clipped by 0 bases and J by 6 bases, with 8 bases between them.

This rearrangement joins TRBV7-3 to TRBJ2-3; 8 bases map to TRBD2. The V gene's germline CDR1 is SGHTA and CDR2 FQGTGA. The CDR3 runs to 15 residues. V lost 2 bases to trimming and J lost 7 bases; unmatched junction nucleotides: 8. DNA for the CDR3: TGTGCCAGCAGCTTATTCGGGGGGGACCTGAATACGCAGTATTTT. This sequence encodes CASSLFGGDLNTQYF.